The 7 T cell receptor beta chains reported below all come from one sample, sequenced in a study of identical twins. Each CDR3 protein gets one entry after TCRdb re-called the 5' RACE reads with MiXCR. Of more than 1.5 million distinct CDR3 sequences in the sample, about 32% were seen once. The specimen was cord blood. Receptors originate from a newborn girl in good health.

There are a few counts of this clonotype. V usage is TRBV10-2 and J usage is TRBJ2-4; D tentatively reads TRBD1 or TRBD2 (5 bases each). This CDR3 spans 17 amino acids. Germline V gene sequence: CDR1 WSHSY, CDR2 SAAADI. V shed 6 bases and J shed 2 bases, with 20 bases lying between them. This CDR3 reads CASRPGTEHRTKNIQYF. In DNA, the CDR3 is TGCGCCAGCAGGCCTGGGACGGAACATCGCACCAAAAACATTCAGTACTTC.

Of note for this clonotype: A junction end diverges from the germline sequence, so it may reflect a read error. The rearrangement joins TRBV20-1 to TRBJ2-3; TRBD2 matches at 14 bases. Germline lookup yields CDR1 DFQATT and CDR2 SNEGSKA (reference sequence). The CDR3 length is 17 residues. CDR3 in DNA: TGCAGTTCTAGAGAGGGGACTAGCGGGGGTGGCACAGATACGCAGTATTTT. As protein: CSSREGTSGGGTDTQYF.

CDR3 protein: CASSFAGDTGANVLTF. The CDR3 coding sequence is TGTGCCAGCAGTTTCGCAGGGGATACTGGGGCCAACGTCCTGACTTTC. V usage is TRBV12-3 or TRBV12-4 and J usage is TRBJ2-6; maybe TRBD1 (6 bases). This CDR3 region has 16 residues. The V end was cut by 3 bases, the J end by 2 bases, with 11 bases between.

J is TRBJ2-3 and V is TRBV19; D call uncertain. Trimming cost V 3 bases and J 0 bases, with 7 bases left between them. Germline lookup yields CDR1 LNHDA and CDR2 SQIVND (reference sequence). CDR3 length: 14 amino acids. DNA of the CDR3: TGTGCCAGTAGTATCCTAGGGAGCACAGATACGCAGTATTTT. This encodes CASSILGSTDTQYF.

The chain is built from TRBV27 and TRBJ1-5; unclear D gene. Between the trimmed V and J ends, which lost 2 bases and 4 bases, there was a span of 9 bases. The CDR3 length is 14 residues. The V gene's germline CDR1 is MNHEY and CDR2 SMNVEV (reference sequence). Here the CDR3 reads CASSLVRDNQPQHF. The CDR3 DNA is TGTGCCAGCAGTTTAGTAAGGGATAATCAGCCCCAGCATTTT.

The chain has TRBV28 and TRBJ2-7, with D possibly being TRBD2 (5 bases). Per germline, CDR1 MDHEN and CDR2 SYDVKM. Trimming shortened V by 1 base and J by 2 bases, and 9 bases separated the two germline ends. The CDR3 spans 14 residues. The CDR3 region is CASSLLRAAYEQYF. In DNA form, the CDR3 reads TGTGCCAGCAGTTTATTGCGGGCAGCCTACGAGCAGTACTTC.

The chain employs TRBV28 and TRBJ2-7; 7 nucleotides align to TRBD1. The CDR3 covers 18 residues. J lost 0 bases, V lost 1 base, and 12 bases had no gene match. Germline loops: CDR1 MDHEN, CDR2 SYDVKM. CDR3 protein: CASSLSPSTGWSSYEQYF. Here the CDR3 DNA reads TGTGCCAGCAGTTTATCCCCTTCGACAGGGTGGAGCTCCTACGAGCAGTACTTC.